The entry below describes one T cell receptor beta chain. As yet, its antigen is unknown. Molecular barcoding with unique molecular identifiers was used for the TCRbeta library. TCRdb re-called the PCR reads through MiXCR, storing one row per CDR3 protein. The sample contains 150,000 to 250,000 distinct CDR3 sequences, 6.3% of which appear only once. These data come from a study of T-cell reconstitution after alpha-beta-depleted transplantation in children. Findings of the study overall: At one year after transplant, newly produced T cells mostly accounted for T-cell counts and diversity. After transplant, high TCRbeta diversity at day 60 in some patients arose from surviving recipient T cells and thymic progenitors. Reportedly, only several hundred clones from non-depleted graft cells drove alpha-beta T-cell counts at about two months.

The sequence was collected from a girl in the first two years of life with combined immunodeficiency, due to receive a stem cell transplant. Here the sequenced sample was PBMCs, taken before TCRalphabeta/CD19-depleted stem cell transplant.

The CDR3 DNA reads TGCGCCAGCAGCCAAAGGGCCACAACCATAACCCCGAACACTGAAGCTTTCTTT. It yields the protein CASSQRATTITPNTEAFF. The genes are TRBV4-3 and TRBJ1-1; D is unresolved. Germline lookup yields CDR1 LGHNA and CDR2 YSLEER. V shed 2 bases and J shed 1 base, with 20 bases lying between them. CDR3 length equals 18 residues.